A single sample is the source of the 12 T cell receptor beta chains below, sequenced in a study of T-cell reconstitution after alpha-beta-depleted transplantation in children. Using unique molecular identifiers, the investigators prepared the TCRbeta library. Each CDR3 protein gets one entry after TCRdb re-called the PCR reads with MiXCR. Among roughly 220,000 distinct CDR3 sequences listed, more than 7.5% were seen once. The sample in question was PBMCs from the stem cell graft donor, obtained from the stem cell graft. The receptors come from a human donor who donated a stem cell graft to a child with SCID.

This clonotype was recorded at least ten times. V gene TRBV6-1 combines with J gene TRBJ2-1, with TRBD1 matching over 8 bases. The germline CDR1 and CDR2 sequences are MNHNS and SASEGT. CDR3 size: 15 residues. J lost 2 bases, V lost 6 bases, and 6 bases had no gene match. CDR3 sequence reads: CASSSDRGPYNEQFF. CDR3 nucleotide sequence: TGTGCCAGCAGCTCCGACAGGGGACCCTACAATGAGCAGTTCTTC.

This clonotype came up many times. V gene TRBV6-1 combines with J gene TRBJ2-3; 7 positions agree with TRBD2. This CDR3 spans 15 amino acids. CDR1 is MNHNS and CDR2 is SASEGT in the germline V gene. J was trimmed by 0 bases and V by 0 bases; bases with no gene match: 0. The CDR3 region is CASSEASGSTDTQYF. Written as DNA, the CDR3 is TGTGCCAGCAGTGAAGCTAGCGGGAGCACAGATACGCAGTATTTT.

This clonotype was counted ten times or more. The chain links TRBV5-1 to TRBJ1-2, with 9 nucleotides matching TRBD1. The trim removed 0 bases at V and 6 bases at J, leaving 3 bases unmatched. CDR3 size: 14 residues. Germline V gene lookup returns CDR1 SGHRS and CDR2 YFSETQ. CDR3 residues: CASSLGQGGNGYTF. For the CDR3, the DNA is TGCGCCAGCAGCTTGGGACAGGGGGGAAATGGCTACACCTTC.

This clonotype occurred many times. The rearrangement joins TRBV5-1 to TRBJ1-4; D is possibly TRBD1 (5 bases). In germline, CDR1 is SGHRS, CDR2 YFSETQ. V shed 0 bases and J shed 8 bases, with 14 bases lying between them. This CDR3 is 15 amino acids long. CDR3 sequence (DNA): TGCGCCAGCAGCTTGGCCGGGGCAGGTGGGGAAAAACTGTTTTTT. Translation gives CASSLAGAGGEKLFF.

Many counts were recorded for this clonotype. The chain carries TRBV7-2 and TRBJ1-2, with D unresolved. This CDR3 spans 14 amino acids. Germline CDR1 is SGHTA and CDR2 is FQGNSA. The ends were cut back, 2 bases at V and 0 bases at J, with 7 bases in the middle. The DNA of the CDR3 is TGTGCCAGCAGCTTAAGGCAGACTAACTATGGCTACACCTTC. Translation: CASSLRQTNYGYTF.

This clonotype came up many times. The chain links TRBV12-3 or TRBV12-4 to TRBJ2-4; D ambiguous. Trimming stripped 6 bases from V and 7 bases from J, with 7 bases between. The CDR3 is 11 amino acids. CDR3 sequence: CASSPGNIQYF. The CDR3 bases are TGTGCCAGCAGCCCTGGGAACATTCAGTACTTC.

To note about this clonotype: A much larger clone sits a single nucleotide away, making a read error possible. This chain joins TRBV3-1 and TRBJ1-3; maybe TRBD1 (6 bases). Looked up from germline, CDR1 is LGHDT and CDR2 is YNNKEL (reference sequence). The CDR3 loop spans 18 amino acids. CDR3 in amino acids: CATSPYPDRLDSGNTIYF. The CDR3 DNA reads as TGTGCCACCAGCCCCTACCCAGACAGGCTCGACTCTGGAAACACCATATATTTT.

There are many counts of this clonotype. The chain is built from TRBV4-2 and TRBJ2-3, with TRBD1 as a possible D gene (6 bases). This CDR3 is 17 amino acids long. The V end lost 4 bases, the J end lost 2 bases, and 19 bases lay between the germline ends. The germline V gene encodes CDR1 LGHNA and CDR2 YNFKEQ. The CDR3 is CASSPDRDKHITDTQYF. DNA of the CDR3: TGTGCCAGCAGCCCGGACCGGGACAAACACATCACAGATACGCAGTATTTT.

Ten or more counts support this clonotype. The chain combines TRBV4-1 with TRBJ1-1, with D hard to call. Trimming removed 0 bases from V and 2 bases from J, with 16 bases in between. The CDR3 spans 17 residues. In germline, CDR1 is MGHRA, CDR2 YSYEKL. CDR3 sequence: CASSQEGRAGLNTEAFF. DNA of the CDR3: TGCGCCAGCAGCCAAGAAGGGCGGGCCGGGTTAAACACTGAAGCTTTCTTT.

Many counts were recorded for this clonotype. The CDR3 loop reads CASSIKGNEQFF. The CDR3 coding sequence is TGTGCCAGCAGTATTAAGGGCAATGAGCAGTTCTTC. The chain couples TRBV27 to TRBJ2-1, with D uncertain. This CDR3 region has 12 residues. Germline CDR1 reads MNHEY; CDR2 reads SMNVEV (reference sequence). V was trimmed by 5 bases and J by 6 bases, leaving 8 bases between them.

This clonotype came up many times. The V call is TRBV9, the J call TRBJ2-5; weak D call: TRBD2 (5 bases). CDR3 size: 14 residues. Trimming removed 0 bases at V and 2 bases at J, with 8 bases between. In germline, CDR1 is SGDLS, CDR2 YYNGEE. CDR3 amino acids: CASSVGGEQETQYF. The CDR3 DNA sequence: TGTGCCAGCAGCGTAGGTGGGGAGCAAGAGACCCAGTACTTC.

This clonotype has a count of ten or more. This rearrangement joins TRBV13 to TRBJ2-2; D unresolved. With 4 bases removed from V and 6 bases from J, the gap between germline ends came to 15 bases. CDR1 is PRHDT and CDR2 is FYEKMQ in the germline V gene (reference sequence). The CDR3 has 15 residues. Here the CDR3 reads CASSSYDNTPGELFF. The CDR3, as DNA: TGTGCCAGCAGCTCCTATGATAACACCCCCGGGGAGCTGTTTTTT.